This T cell receptor (beta chain) was identified in a study of molecular identifiers for immune sequencing clone quantification. For bulk TCR libraries, previously described methods and listed TCR primers were used. MiXCR was run by TCRdb on the PCR reads, yielding one entry per CDR3 protein. The table records approximately 500,000 distinct CDR3 sequences, 25% of them present only once. The CDR3 has 14 amino acids. In germline, CDR1 is MDHEN, CDR2 SYDVKM. V was clipped by 6 bases and J by 7 bases; unmatched bases: 7. Using a CD8+CD4-CCR7+CD45RA+ phenotype, naive CD8 T cells were sorted. Whole-study results and caveats: Underestimation of highly expanded clone sizes could arise where identical TCR molecules share a barcode.

This clonotype was counted many times. Its target is unknown. Sequenced: naive CD8+ T cells from blood, with Jurkat cell RNA spiked in. Subset denoted: FACS-sorted CD8+CD4-CCR7+CD45RA+ naive T cells. The chain uses TRBV28 and TRBJ2-7; 12 bases align to TRBD2. The receptor was derived from a human donor in good health. Some libraries in this study had Jurkat cell RNA spiked in. CDR3 coding DNA: TGTGCCAGCAGCAAACTAGCGGGAGGTAGGGAGCAGTACTTC. Residues: CASSKLAGGREQYF.